The entry that follows covers one T cell receptor beta chain sequence. Antigen unknown. The data originate from a study of cytomegalovirus exposure and HLA in healthy donors. Across the study: In an early release, HLA-typed donors contributed approximately 80 million unique TCR sequences. Overall study findings and caveats: Most TCR beta V segments were productive about 87% or about 30% of the time in an earlier analysis.

CDR1 SQVTM and CDR2 ANQGSEA come from the germline V gene. The CDR3 is 15 residues long. Trimming cost V 6 bases and J 2 bases, with 19 bases left between them. Primers included in the PCR were 60 Vbeta and 13 Jbeta primers. The repertoire was sequenced with immunoSEQ multiplex PCR; TCRdb's copy has only in-frame clones and lacks some. Here the sample spans hundreds of thousands of clones, around four fifths being singletons. Healthy individuals who donated bone marrow served as the donors. This sequence joins TRBV29-1 and TRBJ1-2; a weak D match, TRBD1 (6 bases). Sequenced material: PBMCs. The origin of this receptor is a woman aged 40-49 years in good health and CMV-seronegative. The chain's CDR3 is CSVDRDRSTNYGYTF. CDR3 sequence (DNA): TGCAGCGTCGACAGAGACAGGAGCACCAACTATGGCTACACCTTC.